This T cell receptor (beta chain) was captured in a study of shared T cell receptors in the human thymus. Trimming removed 2 bases at V and 4 bases at J, with 12 bases between. The CDR3 runs to 14 residues. CDR1 and CDR2 (germline): SSHAT, FNYEAQ (reference sequence). This clone has a handful of counts. Repertoires were generated with immunoSEQ multiplex PCR, while TCRdb's copy carries only in-frame clones and drops some. The sample lists hundreds of thousands of clones; more than 75% were seen once. Another study also made use of these data, one on human thymus T cells. That work contributes: Donor material was obtained from healthy Finnish infants undergoing corrective surgery for congenital heart defects. In corrective heart surgery, resections were taken, and these provided the thymus tissue. Related research found strongly overlapping thymic repertoires in unrelated individuals.

This clonotype originated in a boy under three years old with a congenital heart defect. The chain is built from TRBV7-7 and TRBJ2-7; TRBD2 is a possible D gene (6 bases). The sample taken for sequencing was thymocytes. The CDR3 sequence is CASSLRGGRYEQYF. DNA for the CDR3: TGTGCCAGCAGCTTACGTGGGGGGAGGTACGAGCAGTACTTC.